This TCR beta chain was sequenced during a study of OX40 agonist ivuxolimab in advanced cancers. Turning to the study itself: Patients receiving dose escalation had hepatocellular carcinoma, melanoma, renal cell or head and neck cancer.

This CDR3 region has 15 residues. Germline CDR1 ENHRY, CDR2 SYGVKD. Trimming removed 4 bases at V and 1 base at J, with 13 bases between. The repertoire was sequenced with immunoSEQ multiplex PCR; TCRdb's copy has only in-frame clones and lacks some. The sample carries approximately 70,000 clones, approximately 81% recorded once. The chain employs TRBV10-3 and TRBJ1-2; D uncertain. The sequence was obtained from an adult with an advanced solid tumor such as melanoma, head and neck, liver or kidney cancer. Source: CD4+ or CD8+ T cells sorted from blood, taken in a trial of the OX40 agonist ivuxolimab. In DNA form, the CDR3 reads TGTGCCATCAGTGGAGCTAGAGTAGGTAACTATGGCTACACCTTC. Translating gives CAISGARVGNYGYTF.